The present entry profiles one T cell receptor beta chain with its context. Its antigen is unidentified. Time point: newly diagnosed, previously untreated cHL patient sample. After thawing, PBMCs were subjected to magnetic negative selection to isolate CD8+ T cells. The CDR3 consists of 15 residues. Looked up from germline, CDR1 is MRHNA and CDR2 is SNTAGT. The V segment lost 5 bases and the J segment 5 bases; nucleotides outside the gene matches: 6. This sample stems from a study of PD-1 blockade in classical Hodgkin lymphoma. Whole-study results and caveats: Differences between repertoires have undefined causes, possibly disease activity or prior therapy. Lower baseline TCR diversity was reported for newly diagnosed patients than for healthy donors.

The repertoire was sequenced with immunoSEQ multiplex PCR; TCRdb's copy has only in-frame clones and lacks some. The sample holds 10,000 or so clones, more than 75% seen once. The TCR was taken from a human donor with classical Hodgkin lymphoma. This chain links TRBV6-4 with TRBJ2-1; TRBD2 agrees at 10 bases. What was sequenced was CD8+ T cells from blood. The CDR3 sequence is CASSQSGGGNNEQFF. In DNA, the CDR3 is TGTGCCAGCAGTCAGAGCGGGGGGGGCAACAATGAGCAGTTCTTC.